Listed here is a single T cell receptor (beta chain). V was shortened by 7 bases and J by 2 bases, with 17 bases between the two germline ends. Germline CDR1 reads SGDLS; CDR2 reads YYNGEE. The CDR3 covers 15 residues. This record comes from a study of shared T cell receptors in the human thymus. Assay used: immunoSEQ multiplex PCR; TCRdb lists only in-frame clones, some missing. The sample includes 550,000 to 800,000 clones, approximately 85% seen only once; the top ten take 0.0095% to 0.011%. These data also formed part of another study, on human thymus T cells. This second study says: Corrective heart surgery yielded the resections from which the thymus tissue came.

This chain joins TRBV9 and TRBJ2-3, with D perhaps TRBD2 (6 bases). Input material: thymocytes. This TCR came from a girl under three years old with a congenital heart defect. This chain's CDR3 is CASQRGGRVTDTQYF. The CDR3 coding sequence is TGTGCCAGCCAAAGGGGAGGTAGGGTCACAGATACGCAGTATTTT.